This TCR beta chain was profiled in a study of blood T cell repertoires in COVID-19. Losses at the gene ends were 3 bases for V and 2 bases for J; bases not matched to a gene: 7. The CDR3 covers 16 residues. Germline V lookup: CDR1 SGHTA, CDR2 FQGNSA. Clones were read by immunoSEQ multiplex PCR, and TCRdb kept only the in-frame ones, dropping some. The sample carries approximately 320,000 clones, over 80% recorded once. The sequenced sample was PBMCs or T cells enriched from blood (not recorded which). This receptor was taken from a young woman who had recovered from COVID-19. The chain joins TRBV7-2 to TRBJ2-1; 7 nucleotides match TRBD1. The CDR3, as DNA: TGTGCCAGCAGCTTCACAGGGGTAAAGGCCTACAATGAGCAGTTCTTC. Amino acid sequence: CASSFTGVKAYNEQFF.